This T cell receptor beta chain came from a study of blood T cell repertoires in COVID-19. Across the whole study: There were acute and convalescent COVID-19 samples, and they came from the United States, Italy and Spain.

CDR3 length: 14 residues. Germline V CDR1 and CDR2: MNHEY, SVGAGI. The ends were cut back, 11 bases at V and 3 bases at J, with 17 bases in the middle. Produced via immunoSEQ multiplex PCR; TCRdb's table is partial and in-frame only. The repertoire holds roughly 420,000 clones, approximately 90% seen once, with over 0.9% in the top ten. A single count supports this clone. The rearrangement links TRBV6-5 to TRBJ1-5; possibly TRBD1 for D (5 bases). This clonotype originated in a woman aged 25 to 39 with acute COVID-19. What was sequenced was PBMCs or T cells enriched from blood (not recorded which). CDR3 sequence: CAAGTTANNQPQHF. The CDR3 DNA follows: TGTGCCGCAGGTACGACAGCAAACAATCAGCCCCAGCATTTT.